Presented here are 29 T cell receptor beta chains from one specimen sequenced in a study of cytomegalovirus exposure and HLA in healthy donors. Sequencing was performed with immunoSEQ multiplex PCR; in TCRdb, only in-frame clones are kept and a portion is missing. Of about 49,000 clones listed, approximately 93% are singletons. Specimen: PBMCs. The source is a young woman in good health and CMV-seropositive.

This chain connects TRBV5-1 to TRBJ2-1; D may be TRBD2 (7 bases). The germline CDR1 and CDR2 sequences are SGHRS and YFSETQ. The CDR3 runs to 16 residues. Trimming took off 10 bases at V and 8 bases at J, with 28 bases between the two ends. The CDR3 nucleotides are TGCGCCCCCCCAGACGGGGGGCTGAGAGTTGACGATGAGCAGTTCTTC. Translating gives CAPPDGGLRVDDEQFF.

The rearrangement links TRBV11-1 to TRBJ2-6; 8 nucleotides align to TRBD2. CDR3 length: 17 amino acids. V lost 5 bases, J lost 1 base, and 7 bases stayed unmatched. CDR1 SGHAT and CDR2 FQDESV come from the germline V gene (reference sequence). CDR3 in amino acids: CASSGRGGDSGANVLTF. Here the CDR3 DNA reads TGTGCCAGCAGCGGCCGGGGGGGGGATTCTGGGGCCAACGTCCTGACTTTC.

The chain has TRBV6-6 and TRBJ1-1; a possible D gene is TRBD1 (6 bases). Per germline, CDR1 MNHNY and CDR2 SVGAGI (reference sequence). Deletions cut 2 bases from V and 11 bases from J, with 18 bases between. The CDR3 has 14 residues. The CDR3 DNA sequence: TGTGCCAGCAGTTACAACGTCAACAGGGTAGATGCTTTCTTT. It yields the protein CASSYNVNRVDAFF.

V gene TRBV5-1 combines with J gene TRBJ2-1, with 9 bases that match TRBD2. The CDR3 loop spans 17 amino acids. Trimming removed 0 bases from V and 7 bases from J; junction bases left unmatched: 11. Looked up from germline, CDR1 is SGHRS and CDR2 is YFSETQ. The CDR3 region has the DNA TGCGCCAGCAGCTTGGGATTCGGACTAGCGTCAGGTAATGAGCAGTTCTTC. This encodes CASSLGFGLASGNEQFF.

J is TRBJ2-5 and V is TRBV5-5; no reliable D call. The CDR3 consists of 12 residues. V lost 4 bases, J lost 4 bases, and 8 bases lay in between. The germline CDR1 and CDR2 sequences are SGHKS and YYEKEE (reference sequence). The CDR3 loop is CASSMELETQYF. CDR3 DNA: TGTGCCAGCAGCATGGAGCTAGAGACCCAGTACTTC.

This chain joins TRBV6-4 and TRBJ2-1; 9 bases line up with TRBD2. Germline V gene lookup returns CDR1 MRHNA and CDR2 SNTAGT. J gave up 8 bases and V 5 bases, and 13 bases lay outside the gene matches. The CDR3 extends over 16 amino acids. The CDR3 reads CASSYSGSSPGDEQFF. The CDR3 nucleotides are TGTGCCAGCAGTTATAGCGGGAGTTCTCCTGGGGATGAGCAGTTCTTC.

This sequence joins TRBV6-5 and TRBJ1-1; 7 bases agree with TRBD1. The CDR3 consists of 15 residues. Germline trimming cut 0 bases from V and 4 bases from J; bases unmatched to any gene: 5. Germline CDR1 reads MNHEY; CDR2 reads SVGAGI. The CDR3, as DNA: TGTGCCAGCAGTTACTCGAAAGGGGGCCCCACTGAAGCTTTCTTT. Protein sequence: CASSYSKGGPTEAFF.

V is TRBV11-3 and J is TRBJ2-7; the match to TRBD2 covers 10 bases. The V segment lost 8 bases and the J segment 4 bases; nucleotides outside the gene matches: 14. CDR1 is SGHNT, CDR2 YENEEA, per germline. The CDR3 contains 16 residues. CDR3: CASGTSGTVKFYEQYF. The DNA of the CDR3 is TGTGCCAGCGGCACTAGCGGGACCGTTAAATTTTACGAGCAGTACTTC.

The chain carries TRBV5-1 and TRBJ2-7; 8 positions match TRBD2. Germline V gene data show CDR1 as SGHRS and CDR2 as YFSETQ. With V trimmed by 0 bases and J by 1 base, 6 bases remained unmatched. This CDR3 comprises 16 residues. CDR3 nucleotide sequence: TGCGCCAGCAGCTTGGACGTAGCGGGGTTATCCTACGAGCAGTACTTC. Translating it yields CASSLDVAGLSYEQYF.

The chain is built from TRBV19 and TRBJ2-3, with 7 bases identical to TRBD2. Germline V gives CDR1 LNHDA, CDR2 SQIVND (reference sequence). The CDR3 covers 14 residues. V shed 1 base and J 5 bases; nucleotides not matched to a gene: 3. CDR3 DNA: TGTGCCAGTAGTATAGCGGGAGGCTTAGATACGCAGTATTTT. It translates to CASSIAGGLDTQYF.

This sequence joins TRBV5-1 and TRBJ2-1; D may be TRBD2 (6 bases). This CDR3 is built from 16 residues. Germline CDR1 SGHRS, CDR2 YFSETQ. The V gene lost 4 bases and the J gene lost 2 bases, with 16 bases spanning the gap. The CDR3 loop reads CASSPRWEATYNEQFF. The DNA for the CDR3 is TGCGCCAGCAGCCCGAGGTGGGAGGCTACCTACAATGAGCAGTTCTTC.

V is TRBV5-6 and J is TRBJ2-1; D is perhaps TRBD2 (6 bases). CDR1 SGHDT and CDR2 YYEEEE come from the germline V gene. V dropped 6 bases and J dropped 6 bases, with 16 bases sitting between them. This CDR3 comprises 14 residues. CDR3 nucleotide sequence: TGTGCCAGCAACGAGGGAGGATATCTCAATGAGCAGTTCTTC. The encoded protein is CASNEGGYLNEQFF.

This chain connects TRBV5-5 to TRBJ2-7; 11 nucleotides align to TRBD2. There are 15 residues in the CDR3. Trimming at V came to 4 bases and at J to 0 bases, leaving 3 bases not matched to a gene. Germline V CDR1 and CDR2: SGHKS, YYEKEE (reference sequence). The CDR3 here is CASSGGLAGSYEQYF. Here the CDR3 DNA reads TGTGCCAGCAGCGGAGGACTAGCGGGCTCCTACGAGCAGTACTTC.

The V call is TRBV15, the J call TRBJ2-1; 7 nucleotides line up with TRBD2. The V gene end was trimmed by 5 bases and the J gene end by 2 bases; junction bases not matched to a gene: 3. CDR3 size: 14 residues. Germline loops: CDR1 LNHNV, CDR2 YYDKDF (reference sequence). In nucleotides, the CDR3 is TGTGCCACCAGCGCTAGCGGTACCTACAATGAGCAGTTCTTC. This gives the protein CATSASGTYNEQFF. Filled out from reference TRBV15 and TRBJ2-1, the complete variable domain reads DAMVIQNPRYQVTQFGKPVTLSCSQTLNHNVMYWYQQKSSQAPKLLFHYYDKDFNNEADTPDNFQSRRPNTSFCFLDIRSPGLGDTAMYLCATSASGTYNEQFFGPGTRLTVL.

CDR3 protein: CASSLDSYGYTF. The CDR3 DNA sequence: TGTGCCAGCAGCTTGGACAGCTATGGCTACACCTTC. This chain connects TRBV5-5 to TRBJ1-2, with D unresolved. Trimming pared 0 bases from V and 4 bases from J, leaving 4 bases between. CDR1 and CDR2 from the germline V gene are SGHKS and YYEKEE (reference sequence). This CDR3 comprises 12 residues.

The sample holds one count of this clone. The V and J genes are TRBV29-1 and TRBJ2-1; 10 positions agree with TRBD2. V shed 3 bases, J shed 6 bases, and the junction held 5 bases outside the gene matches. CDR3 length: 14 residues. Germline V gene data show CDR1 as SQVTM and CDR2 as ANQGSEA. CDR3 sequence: CSVDALAGSNEQFF. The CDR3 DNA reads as TGCAGCGTTGACGCACTAGCGGGGAGCAATGAGCAGTTCTTC.

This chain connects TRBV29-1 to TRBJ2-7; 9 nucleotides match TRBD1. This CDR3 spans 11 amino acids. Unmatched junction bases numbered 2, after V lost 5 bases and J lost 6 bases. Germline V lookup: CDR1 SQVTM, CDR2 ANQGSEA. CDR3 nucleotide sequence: TGCAGCGTTATGGACAGGGGCGAGCAGTACTTC. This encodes CSVMDRGEQYF.

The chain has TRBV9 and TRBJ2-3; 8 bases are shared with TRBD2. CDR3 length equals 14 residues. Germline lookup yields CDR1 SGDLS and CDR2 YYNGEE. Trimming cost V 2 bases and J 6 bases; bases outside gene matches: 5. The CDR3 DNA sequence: TGTGCCAGCAGCGTTGGACTAGCAGGGGATACGCAGTATTTT. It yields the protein CASSVGLAGDTQYF. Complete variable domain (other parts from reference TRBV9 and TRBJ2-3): DSGVTQTPKHLITATGQRVTLRCSPRSGDLSVYWYQQSLDQGLQFLIQYYNGEERAKGNILERFSAQQFPDLHSELNLSSLELGDSALYFCASSVGLAGDTQYFGPGTRLTVL.

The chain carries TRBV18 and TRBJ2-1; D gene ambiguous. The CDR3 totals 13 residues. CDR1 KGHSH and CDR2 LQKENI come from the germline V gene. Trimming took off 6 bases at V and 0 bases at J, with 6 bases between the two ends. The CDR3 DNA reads TGTGCCAGCTCGGAGTTCTCCTACAATGAGCAGTTCTTC. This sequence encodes CASSEFSYNEQFF. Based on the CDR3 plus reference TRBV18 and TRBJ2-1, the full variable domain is NAGVMQNPRHLVRRRGQEARLRCSPMKGHSHVYWYRQLPEEGLKFMVYLQKENIIDESGMPKERFSAEFPKEGPSILRIQQVVRGDSAAYFCASSEFSYNEQFFGPGTRLTVL.

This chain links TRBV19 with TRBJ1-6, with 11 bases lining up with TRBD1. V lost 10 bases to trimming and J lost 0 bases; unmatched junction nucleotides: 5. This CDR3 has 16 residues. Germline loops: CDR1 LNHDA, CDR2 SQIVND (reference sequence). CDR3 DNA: TGTGCCACCCGGACAGGGGGCGGCTCCTATAATTCACCCCTCCACTTT. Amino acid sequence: CATRTGGGSYNSPLHF.

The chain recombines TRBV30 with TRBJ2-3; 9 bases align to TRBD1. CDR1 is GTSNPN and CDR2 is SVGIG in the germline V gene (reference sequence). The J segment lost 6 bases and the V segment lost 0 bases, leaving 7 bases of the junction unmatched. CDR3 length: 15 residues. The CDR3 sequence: CAWSVGTGMRDTQYF. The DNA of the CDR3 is TGTGCCTGGAGTGTAGGGACAGGGATGAGGGATACGCAGTATTTT.

This CDR3 reads CSLESQGPEAFF. The CDR3 bases are TGTTCTCTGGAGTCACAGGGGCCTGAAGCTTTCTTT. The chain combines TRBV30 with TRBJ1-1; the match to TRBD1 covers 7 bases. Germline V gene sequence: CDR1 GTSNPN, CDR2 SVGIG (reference sequence). CDR3 length: 12 residues.

CDR3 loop: CASGGTGAPYYGYTF. The CDR3 coding sequence is TGTGCCAGCGGGGGGACAGGGGCGCCCTACTATGGCTACACCTTC. The V gene is TRBV28, the J gene TRBJ1-2; 10 bases map to TRBD1. Germline CDR1 is MDHEN and CDR2 is SYDVKM. The CDR3 sequence is 15 residues long. The V and J ends lost 8 bases and 3 bases, in that order; junction bases with no gene match: 9.

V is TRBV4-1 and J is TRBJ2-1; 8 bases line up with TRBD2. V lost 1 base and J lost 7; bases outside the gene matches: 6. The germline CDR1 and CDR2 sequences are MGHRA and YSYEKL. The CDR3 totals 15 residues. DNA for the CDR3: TGCGCCAGCAGCCAAGCGGGAGGGTTTTTTAATGAGCAGTTCTTC. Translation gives CASSQAGGFFNEQFF.

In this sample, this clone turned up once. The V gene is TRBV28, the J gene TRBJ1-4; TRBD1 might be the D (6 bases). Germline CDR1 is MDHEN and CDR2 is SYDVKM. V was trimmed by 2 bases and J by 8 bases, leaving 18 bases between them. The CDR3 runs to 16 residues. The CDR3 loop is CASSLPGGGGGEKLFF. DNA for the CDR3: TGTGCCAGCAGTTTACCCGGTGGAGGGGGAGGGGAAAAACTGTTTTTT.

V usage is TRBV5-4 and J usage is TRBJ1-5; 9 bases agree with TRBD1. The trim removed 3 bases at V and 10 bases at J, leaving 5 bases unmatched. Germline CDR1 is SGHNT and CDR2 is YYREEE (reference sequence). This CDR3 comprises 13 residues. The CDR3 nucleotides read TGTGCCAGCAGCTGGGACAGGGCCGGACCCCAGCATTTT. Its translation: CASSWDRAGPQHF.

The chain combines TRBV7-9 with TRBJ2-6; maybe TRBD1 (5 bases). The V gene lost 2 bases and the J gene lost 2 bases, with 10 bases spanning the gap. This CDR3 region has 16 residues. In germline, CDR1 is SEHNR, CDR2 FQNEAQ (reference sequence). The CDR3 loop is CASSLQGITGANVLTF. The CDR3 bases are TGTGCCAGCAGCTTACAGGGTATCACTGGGGCCAACGTCCTGACTTTC.

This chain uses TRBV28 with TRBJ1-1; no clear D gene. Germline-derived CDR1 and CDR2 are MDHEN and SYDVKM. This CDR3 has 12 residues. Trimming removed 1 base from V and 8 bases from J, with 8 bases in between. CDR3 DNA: TGTGCCAGCAGTTTATTGCAGAAAGAAGCTTTCTTT. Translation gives CASSLLQKEAFF.

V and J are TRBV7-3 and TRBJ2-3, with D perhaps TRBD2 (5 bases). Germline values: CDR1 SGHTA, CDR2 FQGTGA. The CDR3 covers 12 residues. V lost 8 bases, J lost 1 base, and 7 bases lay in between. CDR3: CASGSGTDTQYF. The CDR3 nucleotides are TGTGCCAGCGGTAGCGGCACAGATACGCAGTATTTT. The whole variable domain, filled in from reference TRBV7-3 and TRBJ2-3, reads GAGVSQTPSNKVTEKGKYVELRCDPISGHTALYWYRQSLGQGPEFLIYFQGTGAADDSGLPNDRFFAVRPEGSVSTLKIQRTERGDSAVYLCASGSGTDTQYFGPGTRLTVL.